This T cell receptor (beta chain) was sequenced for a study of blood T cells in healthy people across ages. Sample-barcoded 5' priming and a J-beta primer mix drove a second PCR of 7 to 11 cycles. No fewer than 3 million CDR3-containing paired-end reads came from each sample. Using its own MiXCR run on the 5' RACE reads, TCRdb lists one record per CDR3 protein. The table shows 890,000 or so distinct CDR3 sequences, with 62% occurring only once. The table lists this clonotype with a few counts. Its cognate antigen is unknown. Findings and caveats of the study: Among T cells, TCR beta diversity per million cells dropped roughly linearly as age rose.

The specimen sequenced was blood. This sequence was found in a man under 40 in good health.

DNA for the CDR3: TGTGCCAGCGCCCCGGGCACAGATACGCAGTATTTT. The encoded protein is CASAPGTDTQYF. The chain links TRBV6-5 to TRBJ2-3; D call uncertain. The V gene lost 8 bases and the J gene lost 1 base, with 7 bases spanning the gap. CDR1 MNHEY and CDR2 SVGAGI come from the germline V gene. CDR3 size: 12 residues.